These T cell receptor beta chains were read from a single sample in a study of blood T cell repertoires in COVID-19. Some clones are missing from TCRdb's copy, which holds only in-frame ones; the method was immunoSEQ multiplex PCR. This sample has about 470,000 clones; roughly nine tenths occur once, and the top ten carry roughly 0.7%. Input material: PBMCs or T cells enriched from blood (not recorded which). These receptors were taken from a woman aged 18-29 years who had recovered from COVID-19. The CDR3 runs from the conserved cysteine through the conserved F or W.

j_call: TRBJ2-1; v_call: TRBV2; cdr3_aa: CASMGQGIHEQFF
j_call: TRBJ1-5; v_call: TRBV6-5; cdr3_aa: CASSSGLRNQPQHF
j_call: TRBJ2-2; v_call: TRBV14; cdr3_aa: CASSPPGPGELFF
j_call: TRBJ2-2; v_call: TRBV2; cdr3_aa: CASKILGDTGELFF
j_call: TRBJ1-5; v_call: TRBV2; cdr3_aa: CASSAGDPTQQPQHF
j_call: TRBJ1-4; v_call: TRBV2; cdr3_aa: CASGNREGEKLFF
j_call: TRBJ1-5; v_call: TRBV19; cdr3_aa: CASSIGTGGQPQHF
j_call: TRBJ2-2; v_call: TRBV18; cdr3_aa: CASSPRSGELFF
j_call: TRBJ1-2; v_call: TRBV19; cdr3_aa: CASTPVGTGGVSDYGYTF
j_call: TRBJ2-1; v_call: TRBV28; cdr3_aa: CSCGGGGSYNEQFF
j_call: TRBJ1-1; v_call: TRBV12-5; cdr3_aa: CASGSGDPNTEAFF
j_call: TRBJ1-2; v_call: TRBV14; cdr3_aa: CASSQDPLIYGYTF
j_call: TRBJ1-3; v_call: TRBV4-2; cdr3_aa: CASSLNAGVSGNTIYF
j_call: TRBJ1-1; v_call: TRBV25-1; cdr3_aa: CASTPPGGRDGKAFF
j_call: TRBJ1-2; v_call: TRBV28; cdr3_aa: CASSPGVAGYTF
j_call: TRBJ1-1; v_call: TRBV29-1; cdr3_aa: CSGVSNTEAFF
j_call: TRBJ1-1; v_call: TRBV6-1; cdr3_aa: CASSEPFAVLNTEAFF
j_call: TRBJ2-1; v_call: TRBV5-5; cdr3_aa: CASSWDRASYNEQFF
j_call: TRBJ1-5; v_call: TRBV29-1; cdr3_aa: CSVREEGNQPQHF
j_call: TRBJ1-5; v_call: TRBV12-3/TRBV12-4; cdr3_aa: CASRGGSNQPQHF
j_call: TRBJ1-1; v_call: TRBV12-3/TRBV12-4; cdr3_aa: CASTPGAPKAFF
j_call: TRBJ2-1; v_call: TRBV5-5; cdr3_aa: CASSLNLAGAISSYNEQFF
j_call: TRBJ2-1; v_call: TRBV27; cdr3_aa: CASSYRDSYNEQFF
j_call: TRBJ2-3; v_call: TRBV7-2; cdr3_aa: CASSARRGGAGTQYF
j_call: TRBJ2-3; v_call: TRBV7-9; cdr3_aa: CASSGRRGRTDTQYF
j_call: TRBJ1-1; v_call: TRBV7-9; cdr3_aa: CASSLASGGTEAFF
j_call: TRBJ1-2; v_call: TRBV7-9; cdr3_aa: CASSLSGGLNYGYTF
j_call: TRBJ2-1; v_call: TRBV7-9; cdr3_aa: CASSLALPGVSGQFF
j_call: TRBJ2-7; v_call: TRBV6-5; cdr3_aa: CASSYSAGGEQYF
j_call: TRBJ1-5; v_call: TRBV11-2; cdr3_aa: CASSLDGEDGQPQHF
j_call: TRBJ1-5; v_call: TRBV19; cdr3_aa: CASRPRDRDQPQHF
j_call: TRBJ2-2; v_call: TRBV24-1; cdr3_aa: CATSDLLSAGELFF
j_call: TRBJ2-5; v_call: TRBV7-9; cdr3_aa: CASSSSMGEETQYF
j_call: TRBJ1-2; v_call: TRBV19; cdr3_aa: CASTIDWRFYGYTF
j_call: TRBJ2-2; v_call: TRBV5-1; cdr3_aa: CASSLTRAGELFF
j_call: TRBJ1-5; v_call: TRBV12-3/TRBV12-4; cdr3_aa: CASRAGNQPQHF
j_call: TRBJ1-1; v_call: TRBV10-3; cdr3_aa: CAISEFGGVNTEAFF
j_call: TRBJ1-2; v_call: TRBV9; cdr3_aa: CASSSTKGTLGYGYTF
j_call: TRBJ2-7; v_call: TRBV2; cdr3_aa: CASSGGAYEQYF
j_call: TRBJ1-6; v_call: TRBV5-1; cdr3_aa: CASSLAQESGSPLHF
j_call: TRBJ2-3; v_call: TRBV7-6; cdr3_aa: CASSFVLRGSTDTQYF
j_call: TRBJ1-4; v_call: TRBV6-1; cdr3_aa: CASSEWTGNEKLFF
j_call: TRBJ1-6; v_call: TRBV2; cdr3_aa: CASRDSSYNSPLHF
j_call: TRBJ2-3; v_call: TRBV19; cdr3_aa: CASSPRTGSTISTDTQYF
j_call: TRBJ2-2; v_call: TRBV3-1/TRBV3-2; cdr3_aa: CASSLTGGELFF
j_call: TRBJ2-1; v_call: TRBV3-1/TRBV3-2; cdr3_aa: CASSRSGHYNEQFF
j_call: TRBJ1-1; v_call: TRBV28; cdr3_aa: CASRMGAGENTEAFF
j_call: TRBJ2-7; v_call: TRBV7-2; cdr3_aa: CASSLDWGLGEQYF
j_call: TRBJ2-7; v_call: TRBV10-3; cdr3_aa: CAISETRTGPSYEQYF
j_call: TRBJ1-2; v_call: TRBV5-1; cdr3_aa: CASSPWTGEWYGYTF
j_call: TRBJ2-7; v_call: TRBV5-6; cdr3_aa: CASSSGPPPASYEQYF
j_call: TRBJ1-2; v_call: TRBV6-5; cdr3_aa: CASTPRGGGYGYTF
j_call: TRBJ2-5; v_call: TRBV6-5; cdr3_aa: CASSSPPGQGWETQYF
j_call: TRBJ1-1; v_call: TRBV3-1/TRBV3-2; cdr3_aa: CASSQSQGTEAFF
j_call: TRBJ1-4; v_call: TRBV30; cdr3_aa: CAWSVRQTNEKLFF
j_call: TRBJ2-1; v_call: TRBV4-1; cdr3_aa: CASSPQPPQTSGGAGEQFF
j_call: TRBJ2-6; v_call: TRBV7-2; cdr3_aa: CASSSDRGSGANVLTF
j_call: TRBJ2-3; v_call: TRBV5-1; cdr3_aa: CASANRDYTDTQYF
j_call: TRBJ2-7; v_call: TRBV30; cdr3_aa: CAWSPRDRAYEQYF
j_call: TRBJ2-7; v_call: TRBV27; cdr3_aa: CASSFSWLAQVEQYF